The 20 T cell receptor beta chains below were found in one sample sequenced in a study of OX40 agonist ivuxolimab in advanced cancers. Sequencing used immunoSEQ multiplex PCR; TCRdb keeps in-frame clones, though not all of them. The data hold approximately 89,000 clones, with around 90% observed a single time. The starting material was CD4+ or CD8+ T cells sorted from blood, obtained in a trial of the OX40 agonist ivuxolimab. The origin of the receptors is an adult with an advanced solid tumor such as melanoma, head and neck, liver or kidney cancer.

V is TRBV11-3 and J is TRBJ1-1; 7 bases map to TRBD1. Looked up from germline, CDR1 is SGHNT and CDR2 is YENEEA. J gave up 8 bases and V 5 bases, and 8 bases lay outside the gene matches. There are 13 residues in the CDR3. DNA for the CDR3: TGTGCCAGCAGCATGACAGGGACCTCAGAAGCTTTCTTT. Its translation: CASSMTGTSEAFF.

The chain is built from TRBV6-6 and TRBJ1-5; D unclear. Germline CDR1 reads MNHNY; CDR2 reads SVGAGI (reference sequence). V lost 6 bases and J 1 base, leaving 4 bases between the germline ends. The CDR3 sequence is 12 residues long. The CDR3 nucleotides read TGTGCCAGCAGGGACAGCAATCAGCCCCAGCATTTT. This gives the protein CASRDSNQPQHF.

CDR3: CASSPPEAGKETQYF. The CDR3 bases are TGTGCCAGCAGCCCCCCGGAAGCGGGGAAAGAGACCCAGTACTTC. This chain connects TRBV7-2 to TRBJ2-5, with TRBD2 matching 7 bases. This CDR3 is built from 15 residues. Germline V gene lookup returns CDR1 SGHTA and CDR2 FQGNSA. V lost 5 bases to trimming and J lost 3 bases; unmatched junction nucleotides: 9.

The chain has TRBV7-2 and TRBJ2-3; 8 bases are shared with TRBD2. The CDR3 is 15 residues long. The V gene's germline CDR1 is SGHTA and CDR2 FQGNSA. V lost 1 base and J lost 2; bases outside the gene matches: 2. CDR3 region: CASSLDGRDTDTQYF. In DNA form, the CDR3 reads TGTGCCAGCAGCTTAGACGGGAGGGACACAGATACGCAGTATTTT.

This clone was counted a single time. The chain has TRBV4-1 and TRBJ1-5; D is unresolved. The V gene's germline CDR1 is MGHRA and CDR2 YSYEKL. CDR3 length equals 13 residues. Trimming shortened V by 2 bases and J by 5 bases, and 7 bases separated the two germline ends. The DNA for the CDR3 is TGCGCCAGCAGCCAATCCTCCGATCAGCCCCAGCATTTT. Residues: CASSQSSDQPQHF.

The chain recombines TRBV5-1 with TRBJ2-3; 7 positions agree with TRBD2. The germline CDR1 and CDR2 sequences are SGHRS and YFSETQ. Unmatched junction bases numbered 8, after V lost 4 bases and J lost 0 bases. CDR3 length equals 16 residues. This CDR3 is CASSPGTTLSTDTQYF. CDR3 sequence (DNA): TGCGCCAGCAGCCCAGGGACTACCCTTAGCACAGATACGCAGTATTTT. Complete variable domain (other parts from reference TRBV5-1 and TRBJ2-3): KAGVTQTPRYLIKTRGQQVTLSCSPISGHRSVSWYQQTPGQGLQFLFEYFSETQRNKGNFPGRFSGRQFSNSRSEMNVSTLELGDSALYLCASSPGTTLSTDTQYFGPGTRLTVL.

The chain links TRBV19 to TRBJ1-2; 7 bases match TRBD1. V gave up 4 bases and J gave up 4 bases; unmatched junction bases: 9. The CDR3 has 15 amino acids. Germline CDR1 LNHDA, CDR2 SQIVND (reference sequence). CDR3 in DNA: TGTGCCAGTAGTAGAGAACAGGGGAAAAGCTATGGCTACACCTTC. It codes for CASSREQGKSYGYTF.

This chain joins TRBV2 and TRBJ2-7; 7 bases line up with TRBD1. Trimming took 6 bases from V and 4 from J; bases not matched to a gene: 3. Germline loops: CDR1 SNHLY, CDR2 FYNNEI. This CDR3 spans 12 amino acids. Here the CDR3 DNA reads TGTGCCAGCAGCGTACAGGGGTACGAGCAGTACTTC. The encoded protein is CASSVQGYEQYF.

V is TRBV19 and J is TRBJ1-2; 8 bases agree with TRBD1. CDR3 length: 19 residues. Per the germline V gene, CDR1 is LNHDA and CDR2 is SQIVND (reference sequence). Losses at the gene ends were 0 bases for V and 3 bases for J; bases not matched to a gene: 15. CDR3 protein: CASSIDYWGRWGQDYGYTF. As DNA, the CDR3 is TGTGCCAGTAGTATAGATTATTGGGGACGTTGGGGACAGGACTATGGCTACACCTTC.

The rearrangement joins TRBV7-2 to TRBJ1-6; no clear D gene. V lost 5 bases, J lost 8 bases, and 13 bases lay in between. Germline V gene sequence: CDR1 SGHTA, CDR2 FQGNSA. CDR3 length: 14 residues. The CDR3 loop reads CASSAQPRDSPLHF. The DNA for the CDR3 is TGTGCCAGCAGCGCTCAGCCTCGGGATTCACCCCTCCACTTT.

J is TRBJ1-4 and V is TRBV7-2; TRBD1 is a possible D gene (5 bases). Germline-derived CDR1 and CDR2 are SGHTA and FQGNSA. The CDR3 runs to 15 residues. The V end was cut by 5 bases, the J end by 3 bases, with 13 bases between. The CDR3 coding sequence is TGTGCCAGCAGCCCGTTAGGGACGGCTAATGAAAAACTGTTTTTT. Protein product: CASSPLGTANEKLFF.

As DNA, the CDR3 is TGCAGCGTCGACGACCCGGGGGGCACAGATACGCAGTATTTT. This gives the protein CSVDDPGGTDTQYF. The gene calls are TRBV29-1 and TRBJ2-3; perhaps TRBD2 as D (6 bases). Germline V CDR1 and CDR2: SQVTM, ANQGSEA. The ends were cut back, 6 bases at V and 1 base at J, with 14 bases in the middle. This CDR3 region has 14 residues.

The V call is TRBV7-2, the J call TRBJ1-1; TRBD1 matches 7 bases. CDR1 is SGHTA, CDR2 FQGNSA, per germline. The CDR3 runs to 14 residues. After removal of 3 bases from V and 5 bases from J, the junction contained 6 bases not matched to a gene. CDR3 sequence: CASSFNRGGTEAFF. The CDR3 DNA reads TGTGCCAGCAGCTTCAACAGGGGAGGGACTGAAGCTTTCTTT.

The chain recombines TRBV6-1 with TRBJ1-5, with D hard to call. Between the trimmed V and J ends, which lost 5 bases and 5 bases, there was a span of 10 bases. The CDR3 is 13 amino acids. From germline, CDR1 is MNHNS and CDR2 SASEGT. This CDR3 is CASSSGADQPQHF. CDR3 DNA sequence: TGTGCCAGCAGTTCGGGAGCTGATCAGCCCCAGCATTTT.

In this sample, this clone turned up a few times. This sequence joins TRBV11-2 and TRBJ1-5; D is uncertain. Trimming cost V 2 bases and J 4 bases, with 12 bases left between them. CDR1 is SGHAT, CDR2 FQNNGV, per germline. This CDR3 has 15 residues. CDR3: CASSLRDNPNQPQHF. For the CDR3, the DNA is TGTGCCAGCAGCTTAAGGGATAACCCTAATCAGCCCCAGCATTTT.

A note on this clone: A junction end diverges from the germline sequence, so it may reflect a read error. The V gene is TRBV7-7, the J gene TRBJ2-2; D is possibly TRBD2 (5 bases). The germline V gene has CDR1 SSHAT and CDR2 FNYEAQ (reference sequence). CDR3 size: 14 residues. DNA for the CDR3: TGTGCTAGCAGCCAGGACTCGGGCACCGGGGAGCTGTTTTTT. Translation gives CASSQDSGTGELFF.

In its sample, this clone was seen once. The CDR3 protein is CASSHRNDEQYF. As DNA, the CDR3 is TGTGCCAGCAGCCACCGGAACGACGAGCAGTACTTC. V usage is TRBV7-9 and J usage is TRBJ2-5, with D unresolved. The J call may be faulty, since TRBJ2-7 better matches the DNA end. The CDR3 runs 12 residues. The germline gives CDR1 SEHNR, CDR2 FQNEAQ (reference sequence).

CDR3 region: CASSPGHSPLYGYTF. The CDR3, as DNA: TGTGCCAGCAGTCCCGGGCATTCCCCTCTCTATGGCTACACCTTC. The chain links TRBV6-5 to TRBJ1-2; no clear D. The CDR3 is 15 amino acids. V was shortened by 5 bases and J by 4 bases, with 17 bases between the two germline ends. CDR1 MNHEY and CDR2 SVGAGI come from the germline V gene.

The chain combines TRBV7-9 with TRBJ1-1; TRBD1 aligns across 7 bases. Germline values: CDR1 SEHNR, CDR2 FQNEAQ (reference sequence). The J segment lost 5 bases and the V segment lost 5 bases, leaving 8 bases of the junction unmatched. This CDR3 has 14 residues. The CDR3 spells CASSHDRVHTEAFF. In DNA form, the CDR3 reads TGTGCCAGCAGCCACGACAGGGTCCATACTGAAGCTTTCTTT.

The chain uses TRBV15 and TRBJ2-2; D gene uncertain. The CDR3 runs to 16 residues. CDR1 and CDR2 (germline): LNHNV, YYDKDF (reference sequence). Trimming pared 6 bases from V and 6 bases from J, leaving 20 bases between. CDR3 nucleotides: TGTGCCACCAGTATCTCGGTGCAGGACGGTCCCGGGGAGCTGTTTTTT. Protein product: CATSISVQDGPGELFF.